This T cell receptor (beta chain) is from a study of blood T cell repertoires in COVID-19. Study-level background: Material from acute and convalescent COVID-19 was sourced from the United States, Italy and Spain. Sources were T cells, B-cell-depleted T cells, or PBMCs; the material itself was cDNA or gDNA.

Authors' methods: Amplification of reference gene primers was used by the study to estimate nucleated cell counts. Assay used: immunoSEQ multiplex PCR; TCRdb lists only in-frame clones, some missing. V, J and clone size are taken as reported in that table, and D and trimming were inferred from the DNA itself. Among 190,000 or so clones listed, around 80% were seen once. The count of this clone is one. This CDR3 is built from 14 residues. Germline CDR1 MDHEN, CDR2 SYDVKM. The V segment lost 6 bases and the J segment 2 bases; nucleotides outside the gene matches: 5. This receptor was obtained from a woman of 80 years or more with active or convalescent COVID-19. The sample comprised peripheral blood. This chain uses TRBV28 with TRBJ2-7; 9 positions agree with TRBD2. The CDR3 loop reads CASSRSGGTYEQYF. The CDR3 DNA is TGTGCCAGCAGCCGAAGCGGGGGGACCTACGAGCAGTACTTC.